The present T cell receptor beta chain was sequenced within a study of T-cell reconstitution after alpha-beta-depleted transplantation in children. V was cut by 5 bases and J by 7 bases, with 12 bases left in between. The CDR3 runs 13 residues. This clonotype was seen a few times. Unique molecular identifiers were incorporated into the prepared TCRbeta library. TCRdb re-derived calls from the PCR reads in MiXCR, one entry per CDR3 protein. Here the sample spans over 400,000 distinct CDR3 sequences, 9.5% to 15% being singletons. The sample consisted of PBMCs from the stem cell graft donor, taken from the stem cell graft. J is TRBJ1-5 and V is TRBV12-3 or TRBV12-4, with D perhaps matching TRBD1 (6 bases). The TCR comes from a human donor who donated a stem cell graft to a child with combined immunodeficiency. The CDR3 DNA follows: TGTGCCAGCAGTCTGACAGGTCCCCAGCCCCAGCATTTT. Amino acids: CASSLTGPQPQHF.